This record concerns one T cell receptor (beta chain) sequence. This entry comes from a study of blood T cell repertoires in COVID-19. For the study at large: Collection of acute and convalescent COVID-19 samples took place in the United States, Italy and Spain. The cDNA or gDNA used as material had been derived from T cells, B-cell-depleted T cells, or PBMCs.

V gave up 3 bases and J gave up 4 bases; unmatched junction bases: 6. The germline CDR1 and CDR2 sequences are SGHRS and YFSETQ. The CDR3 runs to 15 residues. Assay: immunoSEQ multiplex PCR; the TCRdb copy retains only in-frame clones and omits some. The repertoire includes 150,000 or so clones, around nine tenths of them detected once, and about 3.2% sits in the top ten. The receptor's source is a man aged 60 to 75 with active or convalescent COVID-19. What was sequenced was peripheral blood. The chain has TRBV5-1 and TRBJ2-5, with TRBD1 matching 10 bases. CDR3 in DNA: TGCGCCAGCAGCTCCCAGACAGGGGGCGCAGAGACCCAGTACTTC. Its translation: CASSSQTGGAETQYF.